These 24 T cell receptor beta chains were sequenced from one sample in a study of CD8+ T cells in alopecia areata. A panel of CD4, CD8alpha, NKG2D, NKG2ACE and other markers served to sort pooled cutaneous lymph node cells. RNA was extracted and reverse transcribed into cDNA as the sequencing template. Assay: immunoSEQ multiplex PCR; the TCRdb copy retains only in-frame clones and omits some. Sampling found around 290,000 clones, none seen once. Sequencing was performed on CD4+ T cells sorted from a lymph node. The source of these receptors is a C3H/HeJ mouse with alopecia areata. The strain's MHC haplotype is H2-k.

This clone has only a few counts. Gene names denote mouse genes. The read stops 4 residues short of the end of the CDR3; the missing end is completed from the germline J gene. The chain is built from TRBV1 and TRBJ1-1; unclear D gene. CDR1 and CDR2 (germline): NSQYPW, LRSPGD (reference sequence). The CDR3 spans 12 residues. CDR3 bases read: TGCACCTGCAGTGCCAGTCAGACA. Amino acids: CTCSASQT. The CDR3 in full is CTCSASQTEVFF.

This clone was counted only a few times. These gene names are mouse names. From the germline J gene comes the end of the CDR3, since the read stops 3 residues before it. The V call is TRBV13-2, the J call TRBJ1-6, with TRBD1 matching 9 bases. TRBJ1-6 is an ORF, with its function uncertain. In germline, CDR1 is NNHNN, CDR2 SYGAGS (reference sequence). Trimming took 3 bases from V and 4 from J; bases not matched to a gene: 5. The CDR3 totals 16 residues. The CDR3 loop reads CASGVTGTGYNSPLYF. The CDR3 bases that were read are TGTGCCAGCGGTGTCACCGGGACAGGGTATAATTCGCCC.

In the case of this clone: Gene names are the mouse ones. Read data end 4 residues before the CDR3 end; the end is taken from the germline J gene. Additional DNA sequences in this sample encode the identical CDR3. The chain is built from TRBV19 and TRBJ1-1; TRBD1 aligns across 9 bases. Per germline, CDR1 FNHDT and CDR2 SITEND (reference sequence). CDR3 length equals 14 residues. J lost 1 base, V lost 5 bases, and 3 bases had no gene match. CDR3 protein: CASRPGQGNTEVFF. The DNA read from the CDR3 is TGTGCCAGCAGGCCGGGACAGGGGAACACA.

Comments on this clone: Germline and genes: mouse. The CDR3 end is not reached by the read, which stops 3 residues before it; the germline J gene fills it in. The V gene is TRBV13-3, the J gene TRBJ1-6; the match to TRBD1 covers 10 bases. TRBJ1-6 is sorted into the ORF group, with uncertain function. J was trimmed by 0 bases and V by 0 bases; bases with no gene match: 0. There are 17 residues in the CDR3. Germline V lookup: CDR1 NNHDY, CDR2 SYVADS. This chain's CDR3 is CASSDGDRGSYNSPLYF. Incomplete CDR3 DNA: TGTGCCAGCAGTGATGGGGACAGGGGTTCCTATAATTCGCCC.

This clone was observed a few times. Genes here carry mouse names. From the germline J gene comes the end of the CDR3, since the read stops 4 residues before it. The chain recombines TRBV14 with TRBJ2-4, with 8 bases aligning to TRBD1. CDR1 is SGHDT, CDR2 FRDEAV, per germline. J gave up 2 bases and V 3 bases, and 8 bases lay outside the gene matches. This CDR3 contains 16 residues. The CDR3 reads CASSSPGGSYQNTLYF. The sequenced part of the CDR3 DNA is TGTGCCAGCAGTTCCCCAGGGGGCAGTTATCAAAAC.

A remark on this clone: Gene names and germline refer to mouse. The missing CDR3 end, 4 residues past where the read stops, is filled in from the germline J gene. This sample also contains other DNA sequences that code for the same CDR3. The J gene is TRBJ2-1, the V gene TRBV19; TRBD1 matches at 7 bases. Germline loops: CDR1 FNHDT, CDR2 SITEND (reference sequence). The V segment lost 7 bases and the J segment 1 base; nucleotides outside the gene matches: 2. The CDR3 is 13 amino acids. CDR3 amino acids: CASAGQNYAEQFF. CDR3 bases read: TGTGCCAGCGCGGGACAGAACTATGCT.

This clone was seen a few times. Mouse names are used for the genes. CDR3: CASKPGGPHEQYF. Incomplete CDR3 DNA: TGTGCCAGCAAACCTGGGGGGCCCCAT. The chain links TRBV19 to TRBJ2-7; 8 bases are a match to TRBD2. Coverage ceases 4 residues before the CDR3 finishes, and the germline J gene fills in the end. The CDR3 is made up of 13 amino acids. Per the germline V gene, CDR1 is FNHDT and CDR2 is SITEND (reference sequence).

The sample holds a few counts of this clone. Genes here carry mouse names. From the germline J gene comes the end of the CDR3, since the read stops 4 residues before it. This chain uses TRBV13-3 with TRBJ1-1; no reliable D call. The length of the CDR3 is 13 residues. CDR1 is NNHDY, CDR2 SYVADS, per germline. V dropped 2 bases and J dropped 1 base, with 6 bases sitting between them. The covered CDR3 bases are TGTGCCAGCAGTGAGCGCAGGAACACA. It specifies CASSERRNT. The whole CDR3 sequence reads CASSERRNTEVFF.

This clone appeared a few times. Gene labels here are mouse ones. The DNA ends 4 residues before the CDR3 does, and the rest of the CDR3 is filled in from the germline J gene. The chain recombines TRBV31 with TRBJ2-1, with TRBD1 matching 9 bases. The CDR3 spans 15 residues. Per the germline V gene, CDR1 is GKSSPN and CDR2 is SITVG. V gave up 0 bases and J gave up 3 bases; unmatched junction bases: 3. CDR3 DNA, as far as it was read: TGTGCCTGGAGTCTGGGACAGGGATTCTATGCT. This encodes CAWSLGQGFYA. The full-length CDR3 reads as CAWSLGQGFYAEQFF.

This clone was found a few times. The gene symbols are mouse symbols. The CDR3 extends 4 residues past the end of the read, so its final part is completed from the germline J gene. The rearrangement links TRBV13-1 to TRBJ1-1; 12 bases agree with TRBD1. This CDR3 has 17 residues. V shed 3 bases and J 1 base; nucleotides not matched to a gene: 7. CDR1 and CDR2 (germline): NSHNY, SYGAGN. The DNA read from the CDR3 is TGTGCCAGCAGTGGCCGGGACAGGGGGCAAGGGAACACA. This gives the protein CASSGRDRGQGNT. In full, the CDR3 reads CASSGRDRGQGNTEVFF.

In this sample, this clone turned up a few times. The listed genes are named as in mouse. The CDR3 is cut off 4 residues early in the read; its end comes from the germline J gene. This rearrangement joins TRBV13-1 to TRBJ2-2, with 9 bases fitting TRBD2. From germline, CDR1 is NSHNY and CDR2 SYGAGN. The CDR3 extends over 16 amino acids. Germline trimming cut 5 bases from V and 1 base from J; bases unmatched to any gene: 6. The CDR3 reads CASSPLGGINTGQLYF. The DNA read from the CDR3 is TGTGCCAGCAGCCCTCTGGGGGGGATAAACACCGGG.

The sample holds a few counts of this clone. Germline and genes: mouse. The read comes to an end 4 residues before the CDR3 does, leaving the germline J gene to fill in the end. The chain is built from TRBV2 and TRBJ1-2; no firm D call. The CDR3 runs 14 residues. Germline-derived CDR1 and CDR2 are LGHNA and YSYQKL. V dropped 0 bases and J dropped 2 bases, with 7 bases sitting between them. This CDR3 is CASSQDQGNSDYTF. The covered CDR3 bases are TGTGCCAGCAGCCAAGATCAAGGGAACTCC.

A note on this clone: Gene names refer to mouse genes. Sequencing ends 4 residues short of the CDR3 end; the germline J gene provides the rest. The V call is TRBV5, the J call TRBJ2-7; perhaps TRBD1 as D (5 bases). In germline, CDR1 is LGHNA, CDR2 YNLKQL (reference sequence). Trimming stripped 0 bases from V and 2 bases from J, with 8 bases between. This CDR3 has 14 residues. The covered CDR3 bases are TGTGCCAGCAGCCAAGAACAGACAGCCTAT. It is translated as CASSQEQTAY. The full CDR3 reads CASSQEQTAYEQYF.

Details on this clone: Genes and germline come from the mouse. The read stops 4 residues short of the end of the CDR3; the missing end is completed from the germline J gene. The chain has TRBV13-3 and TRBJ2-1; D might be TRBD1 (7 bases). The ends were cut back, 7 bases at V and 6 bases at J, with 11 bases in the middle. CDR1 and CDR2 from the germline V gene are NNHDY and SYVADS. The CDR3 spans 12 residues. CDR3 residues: CASEGALAEQFF. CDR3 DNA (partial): TGTGCCAGCGAGGGGGCGCTTGCT.

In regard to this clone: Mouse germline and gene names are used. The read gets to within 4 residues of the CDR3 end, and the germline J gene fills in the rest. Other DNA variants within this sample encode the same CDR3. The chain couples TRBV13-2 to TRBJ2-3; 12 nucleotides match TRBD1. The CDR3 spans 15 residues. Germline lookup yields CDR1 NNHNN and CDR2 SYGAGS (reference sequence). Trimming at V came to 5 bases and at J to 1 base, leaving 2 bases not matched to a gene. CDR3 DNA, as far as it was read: TGTGCCAGCGGCGGGACAGGGGGCCGTGCAGAA. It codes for CASGGTGGRAE. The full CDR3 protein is CASGGTGGRAETLYF.

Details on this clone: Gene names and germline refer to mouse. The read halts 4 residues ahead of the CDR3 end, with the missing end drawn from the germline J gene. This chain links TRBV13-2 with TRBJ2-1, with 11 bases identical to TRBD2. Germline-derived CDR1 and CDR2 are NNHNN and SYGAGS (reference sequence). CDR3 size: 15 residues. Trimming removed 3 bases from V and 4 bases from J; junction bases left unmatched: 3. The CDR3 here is CASGGDWGWYAEQFF. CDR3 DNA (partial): TGTGCCAGCGGTGGGGACTGGGGGTGGTATGCT.

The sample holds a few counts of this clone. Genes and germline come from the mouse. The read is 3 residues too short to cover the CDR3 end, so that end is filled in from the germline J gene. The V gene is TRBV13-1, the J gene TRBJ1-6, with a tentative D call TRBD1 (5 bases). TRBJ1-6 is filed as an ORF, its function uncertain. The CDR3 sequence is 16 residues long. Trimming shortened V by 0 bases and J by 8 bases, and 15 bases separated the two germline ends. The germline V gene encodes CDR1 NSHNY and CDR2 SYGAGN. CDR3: CASSDGRAGMDSPLYF. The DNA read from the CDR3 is TGTGCCAGCAGTGATGGAAGGGCAGGGATGGATTCGCCC.

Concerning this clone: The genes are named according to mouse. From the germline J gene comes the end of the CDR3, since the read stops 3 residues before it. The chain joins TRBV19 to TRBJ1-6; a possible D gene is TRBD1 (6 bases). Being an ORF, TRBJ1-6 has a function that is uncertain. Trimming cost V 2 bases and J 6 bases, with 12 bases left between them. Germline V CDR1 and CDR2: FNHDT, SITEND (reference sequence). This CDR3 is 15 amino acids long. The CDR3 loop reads CASSMGRGGNSPLYF. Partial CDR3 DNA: TGTGCCAGCAGTATGGGCAGGGGAGGTAATTCGCCC.

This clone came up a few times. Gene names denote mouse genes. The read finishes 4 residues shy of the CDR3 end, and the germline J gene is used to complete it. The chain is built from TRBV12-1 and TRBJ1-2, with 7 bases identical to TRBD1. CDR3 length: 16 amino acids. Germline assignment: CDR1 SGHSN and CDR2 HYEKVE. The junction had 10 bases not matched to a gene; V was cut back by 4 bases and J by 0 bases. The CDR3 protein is CASSTSRQGANSDYTF. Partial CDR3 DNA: TGTGCCAGCTCCACGTCTAGGCAGGGGGCAAACTCC.

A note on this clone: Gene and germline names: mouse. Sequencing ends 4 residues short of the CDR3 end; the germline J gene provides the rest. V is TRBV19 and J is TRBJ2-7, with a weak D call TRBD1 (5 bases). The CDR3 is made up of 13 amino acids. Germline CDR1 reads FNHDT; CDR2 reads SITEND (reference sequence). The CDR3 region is CASSSQDRYEQYF. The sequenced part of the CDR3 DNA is TGTGCCAGCAGTTCCCAAGACAGATAT. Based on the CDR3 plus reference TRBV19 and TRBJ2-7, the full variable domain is GGIITQTPKFLIGQEGQKLTLKCQQNFNHDTMYWYRQDSGKGLRLIYYSITENDLQKGDLSEGYDASREKKSSFSLTVTSAQKNEMAVFLCASSSQDRYEQYFGPGTRLTVL.

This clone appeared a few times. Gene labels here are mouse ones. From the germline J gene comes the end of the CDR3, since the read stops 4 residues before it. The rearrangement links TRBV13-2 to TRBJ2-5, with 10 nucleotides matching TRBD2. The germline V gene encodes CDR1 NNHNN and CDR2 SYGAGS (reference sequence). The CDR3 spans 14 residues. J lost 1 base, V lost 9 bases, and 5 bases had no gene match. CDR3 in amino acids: CATEGLGYQDTQYF. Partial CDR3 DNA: TGTGCCACCGAGGGACTGGGGTACCAAGAC.

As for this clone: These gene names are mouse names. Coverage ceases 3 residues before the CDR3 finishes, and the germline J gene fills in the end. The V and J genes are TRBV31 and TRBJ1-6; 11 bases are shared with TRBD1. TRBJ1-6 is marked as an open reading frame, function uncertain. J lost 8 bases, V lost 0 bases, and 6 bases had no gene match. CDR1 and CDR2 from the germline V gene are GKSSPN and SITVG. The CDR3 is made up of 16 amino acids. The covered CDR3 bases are TGTGCCTGGAGTCTCCGGACAGGGGGCGCCGATTCGCCC. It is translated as CAWSLRTGGADSP. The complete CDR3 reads CAWSLRTGGADSPLYF.

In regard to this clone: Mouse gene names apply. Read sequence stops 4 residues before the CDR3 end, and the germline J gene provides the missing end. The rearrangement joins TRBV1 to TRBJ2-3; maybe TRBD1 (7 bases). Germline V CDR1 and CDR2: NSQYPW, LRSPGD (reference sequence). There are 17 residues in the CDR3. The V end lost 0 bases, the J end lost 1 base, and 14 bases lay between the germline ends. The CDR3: CTCSADSRGDGAETLYF. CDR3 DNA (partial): TGCACCTGCAGTGCAGATAGCAGGGGGGATGGTGCAGAA.

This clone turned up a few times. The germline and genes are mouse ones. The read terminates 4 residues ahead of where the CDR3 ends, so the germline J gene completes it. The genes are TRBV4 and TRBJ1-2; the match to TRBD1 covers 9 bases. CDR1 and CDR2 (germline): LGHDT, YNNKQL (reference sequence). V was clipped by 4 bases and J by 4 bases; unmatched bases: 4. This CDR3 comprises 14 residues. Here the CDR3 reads CASSSQGAGSDYTF. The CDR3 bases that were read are TGTGCCAGCAGCTCACAGGGGGCAGGCTCC.